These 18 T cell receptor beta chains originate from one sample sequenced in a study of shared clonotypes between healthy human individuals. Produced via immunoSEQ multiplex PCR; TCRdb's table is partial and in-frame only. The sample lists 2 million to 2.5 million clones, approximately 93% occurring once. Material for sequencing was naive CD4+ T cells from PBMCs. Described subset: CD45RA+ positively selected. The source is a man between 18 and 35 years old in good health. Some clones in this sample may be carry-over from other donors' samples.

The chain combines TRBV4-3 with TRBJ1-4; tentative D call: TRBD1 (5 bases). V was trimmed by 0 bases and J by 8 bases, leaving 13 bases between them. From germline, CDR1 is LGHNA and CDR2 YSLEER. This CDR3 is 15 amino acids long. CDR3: CASSQDRQGEEKLFF. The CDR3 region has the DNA TGCGCCAGCAGCCAAGATCGGCAGGGTGAGGAAAAACTGTTTTTT.

CDR3 sequence (DNA): TGTGCCAGCAGCCAGGGCAGGGCGTTTAAAGAGGAGACCCAGTACTTC. It yields the protein CASSQGRAFKEETQYF. The chain links TRBV7-9 to TRBJ2-5; D is perhaps TRBD1 (5 bases). Per germline, CDR1 SEHNR and CDR2 FQNEAQ (reference sequence). V lost 5 bases and J lost 5, with 21 bases in between. The CDR3 loop spans 16 amino acids.

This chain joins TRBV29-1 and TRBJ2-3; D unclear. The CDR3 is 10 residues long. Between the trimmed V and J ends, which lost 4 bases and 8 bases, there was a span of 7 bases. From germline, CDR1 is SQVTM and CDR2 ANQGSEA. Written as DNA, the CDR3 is TGCAGCGTTGGGGTGGGTACGCAGTATTTT. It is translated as CSVGVGTQYF.

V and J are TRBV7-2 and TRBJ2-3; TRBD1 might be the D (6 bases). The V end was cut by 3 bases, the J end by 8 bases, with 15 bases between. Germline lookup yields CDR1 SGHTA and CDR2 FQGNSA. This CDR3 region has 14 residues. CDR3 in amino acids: CASSFRQGSSTQYF. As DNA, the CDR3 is TGTGCCAGCAGCTTCCGCCAGGGGTCATCTACGCAGTATTTT.

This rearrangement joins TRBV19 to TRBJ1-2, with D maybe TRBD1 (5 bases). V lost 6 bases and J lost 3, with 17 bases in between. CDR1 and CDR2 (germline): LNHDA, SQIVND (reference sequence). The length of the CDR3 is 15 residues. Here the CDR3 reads CASSPPGLVDYGYTF. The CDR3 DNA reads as TGTGCCAGTAGCCCCCCGGGGCTGGTGGACTATGGCTACACCTTC.

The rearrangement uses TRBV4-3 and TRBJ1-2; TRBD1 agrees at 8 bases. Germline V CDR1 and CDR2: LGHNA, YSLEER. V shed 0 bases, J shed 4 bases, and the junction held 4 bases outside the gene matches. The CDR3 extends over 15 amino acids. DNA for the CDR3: TGCGCCAGCAGCCAAGACGACAGGGGATCCTATGGCTACACCTTC. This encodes CASSQDDRGSYGYTF.

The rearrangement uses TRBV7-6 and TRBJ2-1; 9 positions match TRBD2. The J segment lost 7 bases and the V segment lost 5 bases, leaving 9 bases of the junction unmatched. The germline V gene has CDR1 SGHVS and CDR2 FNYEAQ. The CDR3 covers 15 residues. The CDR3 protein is CASSLPAGGVNEQFF. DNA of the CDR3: TGTGCCAGCAGCCTCCCAGCGGGAGGAGTTAATGAGCAGTTCTTC.

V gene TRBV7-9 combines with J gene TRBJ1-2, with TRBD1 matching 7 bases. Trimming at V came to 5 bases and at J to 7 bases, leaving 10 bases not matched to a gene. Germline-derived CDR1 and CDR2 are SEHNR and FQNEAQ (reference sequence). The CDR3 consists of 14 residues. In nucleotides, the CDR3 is TGTGCCAGCAGCCTATCGACAGGGCCGGGTGGCTACACCTTC. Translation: CASSLSTGPGGYTF.

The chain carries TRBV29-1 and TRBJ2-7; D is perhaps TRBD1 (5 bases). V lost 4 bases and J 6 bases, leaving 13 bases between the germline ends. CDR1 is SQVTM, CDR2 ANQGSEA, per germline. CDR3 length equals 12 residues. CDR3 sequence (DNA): TGCAGCGTTGGTCCAGGGCTAGGCGAGCAGTACTTC. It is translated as CSVGPGLGEQYF.

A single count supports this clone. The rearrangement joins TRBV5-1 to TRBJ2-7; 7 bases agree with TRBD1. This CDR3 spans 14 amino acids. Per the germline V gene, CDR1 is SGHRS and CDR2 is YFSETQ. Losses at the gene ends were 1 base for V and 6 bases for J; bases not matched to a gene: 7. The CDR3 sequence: CASSLLQGIGEQYF. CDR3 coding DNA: TGCGCCAGCAGCTTGTTACAGGGGATCGGCGAGCAGTACTTC. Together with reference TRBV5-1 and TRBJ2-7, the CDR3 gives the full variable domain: KAGVTQTPRYLIKTRGQQVTLSCSPISGHRSVSWYQQTPGQGLQFLFEYFSETQRNKGNFPGRFSGRQFSNSRSEMNVSTLELGDSALYLCASSLLQGIGEQYFGPGTRLTVT.

CDR3 nucleotide sequence: TGTGCCAGCAGCCAGGACGGGTACAATGAGCAGTTCTTC. Translated: CASSQDGYNEQFF. The V and J genes are TRBV7-3 and TRBJ2-1; D is unclear. The CDR3 totals 13 residues. V shed 5 bases and J shed 4 bases, with 9 bases lying between them. CDR1 SGHTA and CDR2 FQGTGA come from the germline V gene.

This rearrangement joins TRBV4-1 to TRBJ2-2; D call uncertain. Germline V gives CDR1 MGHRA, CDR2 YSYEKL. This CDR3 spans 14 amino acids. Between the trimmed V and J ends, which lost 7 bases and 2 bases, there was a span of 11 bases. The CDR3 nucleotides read TGCGCCAGCATGTCCGGGTCCAACACCGGGGAGCTGTTTTTT. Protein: CASMSGSNTGELFF.

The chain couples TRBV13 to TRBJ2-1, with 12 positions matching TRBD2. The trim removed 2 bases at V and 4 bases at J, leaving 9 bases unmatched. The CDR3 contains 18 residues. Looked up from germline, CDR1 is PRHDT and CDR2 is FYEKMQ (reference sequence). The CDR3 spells CASSLWATSGRLYNEQFF. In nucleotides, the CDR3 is TGTGCCAGCAGCTTATGGGCTACTAGCGGGAGGTTGTACAATGAGCAGTTCTTC.

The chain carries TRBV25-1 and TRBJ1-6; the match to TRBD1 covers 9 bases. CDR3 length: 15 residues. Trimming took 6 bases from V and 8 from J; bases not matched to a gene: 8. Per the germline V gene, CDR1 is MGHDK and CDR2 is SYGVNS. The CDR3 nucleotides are TGTGCCAGCAGCACCCCTGGGACAGGGTATTCACCCCTCCACTTT. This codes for CASSTPGTGYSPLHF.

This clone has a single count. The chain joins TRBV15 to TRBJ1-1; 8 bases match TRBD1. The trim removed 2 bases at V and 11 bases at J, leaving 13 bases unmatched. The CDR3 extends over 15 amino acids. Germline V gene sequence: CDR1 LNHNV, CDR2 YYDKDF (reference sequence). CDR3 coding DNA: TGTGCCACCAGCAGAACACCGGGACAGGCGATGGTCGCTTTCTTT. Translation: CATSRTPGQAMVAFF.

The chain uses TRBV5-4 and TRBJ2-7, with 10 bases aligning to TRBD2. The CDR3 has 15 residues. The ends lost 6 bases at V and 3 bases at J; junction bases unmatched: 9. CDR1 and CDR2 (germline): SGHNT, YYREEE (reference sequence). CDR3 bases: TGTGCCAGCACCCTGGGGGGACTAGCGAGCTACGAGCAGTACTTC. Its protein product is CASTLGGLASYEQYF.

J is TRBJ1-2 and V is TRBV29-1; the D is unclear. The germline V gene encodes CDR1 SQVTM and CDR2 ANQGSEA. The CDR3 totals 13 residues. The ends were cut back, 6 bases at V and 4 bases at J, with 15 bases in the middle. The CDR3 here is CSVFRASGYGYTF. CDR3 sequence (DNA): TGCAGCGTGTTCCGGGCCAGCGGCTATGGCTACACCTTC.

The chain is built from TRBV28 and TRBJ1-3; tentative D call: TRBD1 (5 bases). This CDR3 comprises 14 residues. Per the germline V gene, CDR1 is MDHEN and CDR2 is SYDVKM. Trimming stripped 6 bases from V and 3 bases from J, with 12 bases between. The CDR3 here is CASSPGTHGNTIYF. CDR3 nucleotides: TGTGCCAGCAGCCCGGGGACCCATGGAAACACCATATATTTT.